Following are 32 T cell receptor beta chains from one sample sequenced in a study of T cell responses to AZD1222 COVID-19 vaccine. Here immunoSEQ multiplex PCR was the method, and the copy in TCRdb shows in-frame clones only, minus some. The sample lists 150,000 to 200,000 clones, around nine tenths occurring once. The sample consisted of peripheral blood, taken on day 0 of AZD1222 vaccination. Receptors originate from an adult in good health.

The rearrangement uses TRBV3-1 (or the pseudogene TRBV3-2) and TRBJ2-7; 8 bases line up with TRBD2. Germline CDR1 and CDR2: LGHDT and YNNKEL (reference sequence). The CDR3 contains 14 residues. With 2 bases clipped from V and 3 bases from J, the junction kept 3 bases outside the gene matches. CDR3 in DNA: TGTGCCAGCAGCCAATTGACTAGCGACTACGAGCAGTACTTC. Translated, it gives CASSQLTSDYEQYF.

This clone appeared a few times. The chain employs TRBV5-3 and TRBJ2-2; 7 bases are a match to TRBD2. TRBV5-3 is an ORF, with its function uncertain. This CDR3 contains 17 residues. V gave up 5 bases and J gave up 6 bases; unmatched junction bases: 16. CDR3 in amino acids: CARRTPAGVSVAGELFF. CDR3 DNA: TGTGCCAGAAGAACGCCGGCGGGAGTATCTGTAGCCGGGGAGCTGTTTTTT.

The chain has TRBV10-3 and TRBJ1-1; D unclear. CDR3 size: 12 residues. Germline values: CDR1 ENHRY, CDR2 SYGVKD. V shed 3 bases and J shed 10 bases, with 12 bases lying between them. The DNA of the CDR3 is TGTGCCATCAGTGATAGTTCGGATCGAGCTTTCTTT. Its protein is CAISDSSDRAFF.

This CDR3 reads CASSETGEYGYTF. CDR3 nucleotides: TGTGCCAGCAGCGAGACAGGTGAATATGGCTACACCTTC. The V gene is TRBV5-4, the J gene TRBJ1-2; possibly TRBD1 for D (6 bases). Germline loops: CDR1 SGHNT, CDR2 YYREEE (reference sequence). The CDR3 contains 13 residues. The V gene lost 4 bases and the J gene lost 5 bases, with 12 bases spanning the gap.

The chain couples TRBV7-2 to TRBJ2-1; D ambiguous. CDR3 size: 14 residues. Germline CDR1 and CDR2: SGHTA and FQGNSA. Trimming shortened V by 1 base and J by 0 bases, and 4 bases separated the two germline ends. Here the CDR3 DNA reads TGTGCCAGCAGCTTAGGCAGCTCCTACAATGAGCAGTTCTTC. Encoded protein: CASSLGSSYNEQFF. Supplemented by reference TRBV7-2 and TRBJ2-1, the full variable domain reads GAGVSQSPSNKVTEKGKDVELRCDPISGHTALYWYRQSLGQGLEFLIYFQGNSAPDKSGLPSDRFSAERTGGSVSTLTIQRTQQEDSAVYLCASSLGSSYNEQFFGPGTRLTVL.

In DNA, the CDR3 is TGCAGCGTTGAAGGGACTAGCGGGAGAGAGACCCAGTACTTC. It translates to CSVEGTSGRETQYF. This sequence joins TRBV29-1 and TRBJ2-5; 13 bases are shared with TRBD2. The CDR3 is 14 residues long. Germline CDR1 and CDR2: SQVTM and ANQGSEA. Trimming cost V 1 base and J 4 bases; bases outside gene matches: 0.

This chain joins TRBV4-1 and TRBJ1-1, with a tentative D call TRBD1 (6 bases). V dropped 1 base and J dropped 1 base, with 10 bases sitting between them. In germline, CDR1 is MGHRA, CDR2 YSYEKL. The CDR3 covers 15 residues. The CDR3 DNA is TGCGCCAGCAGCCAAGTTGGGGGGCGGAACACTGAAGCTTTCTTT. Translating it yields CASSQVGGRNTEAFF.

The rearrangement uses TRBV4-2 and TRBJ2-7; 10 bases are a match to TRBD1. From germline, CDR1 is LGHNA and CDR2 YNFKEQ. V gave up 8 bases and J gave up 7 bases; unmatched junction bases: 11. CDR3 length: 14 amino acids. CDR3 in DNA: TGTGCCAGCCGAAGACAGGGGGCGGCTGGAGAGCAGTACTTC. Translating it yields CASRRQGAAGEQYF.

The J gene is TRBJ1-1, the V gene TRBV27, with a tentative D call TRBD1 (6 bases). The CDR3 is 15 residues long. Germline V gene sequence: CDR1 MNHEY, CDR2 SMNVEV (reference sequence). Between the trimmed V and J ends, which lost 3 bases and 1 base, there was a span of 12 bases. CDR3 sequence (DNA): TGTGCCAGCAGTTTGCTCGGGGGGGCGAACACTGAAGCTTTCTTT. Translated, it gives CASSLLGGANTEAFF.

The chain combines TRBV5-6 with TRBJ1-6; D perhaps matches TRBD1 (6 bases). Germline V CDR1 and CDR2: SGHDT, YYEEEE. Between the trimmed V and J ends, which lost 0 bases and 9 bases, there was a span of 16 bases. The CDR3 is 16 residues long. The CDR3 DNA sequence: TGTGCCAGCAGCTTGGGCCGGGGGCATAGGAGTTCACCCCTCCACTTT. Translated, it gives CASSLGRGHRSSPLHF.

This clone was seen just once. V is TRBV6-5 and J is TRBJ1-4; D is ambiguous. Germline CDR1 and CDR2: MNHEY and SVGAGI. The CDR3 covers 13 residues. With 8 bases removed from V and 3 bases from J, the gap between germline ends came to 10 bases. CDR3 bases: TGTGCCAGCGGAGGACGGCCTAATGAAAAACTGTTTTTT. Translated, it gives CASGGRPNEKLFF.

The gene calls are TRBV9 and TRBJ2-5, with D perhaps matching TRBD2 (6 bases). Per the germline V gene, CDR1 is SGDLS and CDR2 is YYNGEE. The V and J ends lost 3 bases and 4 bases respectively, with 13 bases between them. CDR3 length equals 14 residues. This CDR3 reads CASSGRLGGETQYF. The CDR3 coding sequence is TGTGCCAGCAGCGGGAGACTAGGCGGAGAGACCCAGTACTTC.

The V gene is TRBV7-6, the J gene TRBJ1-6; 9 bases map to TRBD1. The CDR3 totals 14 residues. The V and J ends lost 3 bases and 14 bases, in that order; junction bases with no gene match: 8. Per germline, CDR1 SGHVS and CDR2 FNYEAQ. CDR3 region: CASSFGTGSRALHF. DNA for the CDR3: TGTGCCAGCAGCTTCGGGACAGGGAGTCGAGCCCTCCACTTT.

There are a few counts of this clone. The chain has TRBV5-5 and TRBJ1-3; D is unclear. V lost 0 bases to trimming and J lost 0 bases, with 13 bases between them. The CDR3 is made up of 17 amino acids. Germline CDR1 is SGHKS and CDR2 is YYEKEE (reference sequence). The CDR3 coding sequence is TGTGCCAGCAGCTTGGTTGTGTTTTCCCGCTCTGGAAACACCATATATTTT. Amino acid sequence: CASSLVVFSRSGNTIYF.

The V gene is TRBV19, the J gene TRBJ2-7; D ambiguous. The CDR3 length is 13 residues. Deletions cut 3 bases from V and 3 bases from J, with 9 bases between. Germline CDR1 and CDR2: LNHDA and SQIVND (reference sequence). CDR3 amino acids: CASSIALLYEQYF. CDR3 DNA sequence: TGTGCCAGTAGTATCGCTCTGCTCTACGAGCAGTACTTC.

The chain couples TRBV6-5 to TRBJ1-6; 7 bases match TRBD1. Germline V gene data show CDR1 as MNHEY and CDR2 as SVGAGI. This CDR3 is 15 amino acids long. V lost 7 bases, J lost 10 bases, and 13 bases stayed unmatched. The DNA for the CDR3 is TGTGCCAGCACCACGGGACAGACGCCGAAGTCACCCCTCCACTTT. Translating gives CASTTGQTPKSPLHF.

This chain joins TRBV30 and TRBJ2-6; D is possibly TRBD1 or TRBD2 (5 bases each). This CDR3 region has 14 residues. Germline CDR1 is GTSNPN and CDR2 is SVGIG (reference sequence). The V gene lost 5 bases and the J gene lost 0 bases, with 8 bases spanning the gap. The CDR3 is CAWGDGSGANVLTF. As DNA, the CDR3 is TGTGCCTGGGGGGACGGCTCTGGGGCCAACGTCCTGACTTTC.

This clone was recorded once. The rearrangement joins TRBV2 to TRBJ1-3, with unresolved D. CDR1 SNHLY and CDR2 FYNNEI come from the germline V gene. V was trimmed by 7 bases and J by 4 bases, leaving 17 bases between them. This CDR3 is built from 15 residues. CDR3 DNA sequence: TGTGCCAGCACGGAGGGTACCCGCGGCGGAAACACCATATATTTT. It translates to CASTEGTRGGNTIYF.

This chain uses TRBV24-1 with TRBJ2-1, with 8 positions matching TRBD2. CDR3 size: 15 residues. Germline-derived CDR1 and CDR2 are KGHDR and SFDVKD. The V gene end was trimmed by 2 bases and the J gene end by 6 bases; junction bases not matched to a gene: 5. The DNA of the CDR3 is TGTGCCACCAGTGATTCCGGGACTAGAGCCAATGAGCAGTTCTTC. Encoded protein: CATSDSGTRANEQFF.

This clone was found once. The V call is TRBV29-1, the J call TRBJ2-7; 7 positions match TRBD2. Germline lookup yields CDR1 SQVTM and CDR2 ANQGSEA. J was trimmed by 2 bases and V by 6 bases; bases with no gene match: 4. The length of the CDR3 is 12 residues. The CDR3 is CSVSSGTYEQYF. Written as DNA, the CDR3 is TGCAGCGTATCTAGCGGTACCTACGAGCAGTACTTC.

This clone showed up just a few times. The CDR3 region is CAANSQVNQPQHF. CDR3 DNA sequence: TGTGCCGCAAATAGCCAAGTCAATCAGCCCCAGCATTTT. The chain combines TRBV6-6 with TRBJ1-5; no clear D gene. CDR1 and CDR2 from the germline V gene are MNHNY and SVGAGI (reference sequence). The CDR3 loop spans 13 amino acids. Trimming removed 11 bases at V and 3 bases at J, with 14 bases between.

V usage is TRBV10-2 and J usage is TRBJ2-3; 12 nucleotides line up with TRBD2. This CDR3 comprises 16 residues. Germline V lookup: CDR1 WSHSY, CDR2 SAAADI. Trimming at V came to 3 bases and at J to 6 bases, leaving 7 bases not matched to a gene. This CDR3 is CASSDGGTSGPDTQYF. Here the CDR3 DNA reads TGCGCCAGCAGTGATGGTGGGACTAGCGGGCCCGATACGCAGTATTTT.

V and J are TRBV5-6 and TRBJ1-1; perhaps TRBD1 as D (5 bases). V lost 0 bases and J 9 bases, leaving 12 bases between the germline ends. Germline assignment: CDR1 SGHDT and CDR2 YYEEEE. The CDR3 totals 13 residues. The CDR3 loop is CASSLVGGAKAFF. In DNA, the CDR3 is TGTGCCAGCAGCTTGGTGGGCGGGGCCAAAGCTTTCTTT.

The V and J genes are TRBV7-9 and TRBJ1-1, with D perhaps TRBD1 (5 bases). Germline V CDR1 and CDR2: SEHNR, FQNEAQ (reference sequence). This CDR3 contains 15 residues. Trimming pared 5 bases from V and 1 base from J, leaving 14 bases between. The CDR3 DNA sequence: TGTGCCAGCAGCGTTCCCACCGGGGCGAACACTGAAGCTTTCTTT. Its translation: CASSVPTGANTEAFF.

The chain employs TRBV5-5 and TRBJ2-1, with TRBD2 matching 9 bases. CDR1 and CDR2 from the germline V gene are SGHKS and YYEKEE (reference sequence). The CDR3 consists of 15 residues. The V gene end was trimmed by 0 bases and the J gene end by 6 bases; junction bases not matched to a gene: 4. The CDR3 DNA reads as TGTGCCAGCAGCTTGGTGCTAGCGGGAACCAATGAGCAGTTCTTC. As protein: CASSLVLAGTNEQFF.

J is TRBJ2-7 and V is TRBV18; D possibly corresponds to TRBD1 (5 bases). The CDR3 is 13 residues long. V was shortened by 5 bases and J by 7 bases, with 15 bases between the two germline ends. Germline CDR1 reads KGHSH; CDR2 reads LQKENI. The CDR3 bases are TGTGCCAGCTCAGTAGCAGGGTCCAGGGAGCAGTACTTC. Protein sequence: CASSVAGSREQYF.

V gene TRBV3-1 (or the pseudogene TRBV3-2) combines with J gene TRBJ2-7, with TRBD2 as a possible D gene (7 bases). Trimming removed 2 bases from V and 6 bases from J, with 11 bases in between. Germline V lookup: CDR1 LGHDT, CDR2 YNNKEL (reference sequence). This CDR3 spans 13 amino acids. The CDR3 sequence is CASSQSGGGEQYF. CDR3 bases: TGTGCCAGCAGCCAATCGGGGGGCGGCGAGCAGTACTTC.

V usage is TRBV5-4 and J usage is TRBJ1-1, with D uncertain. CDR3 length equals 16 residues. V lost 4 bases, J lost 6 bases, and 22 bases lay in between. Germline-derived CDR1 and CDR2 are SGHNT and YYREEE (reference sequence). Here the CDR3 DNA reads TGTGCCAGCAGCCAACCCTTGCTTGAGGCCGGCGCTGAAGCTTTCTTT. It is translated as CASSQPLLEAGAEAFF.

This clone has only one observation. The chain carries TRBV6-5 and TRBJ2-7, with TRBD2 as a possible D gene (5 bases). Trimming cost V 4 bases and J 4 bases, with 8 bases left between them. The length of the CDR3 is 12 residues. In germline, CDR1 is MNHEY, CDR2 SVGAGI. CDR3 coding DNA: TGTGCCAGCAGTTCTGGACTTTACGAGCAGTACTTC. It specifies CASSSGLYEQYF.

This clone was seen more than once but under ten times. The CDR3 bases are TGTGCCAGCTCACGCGAGGAGGGGGACTCTGGAAACACCATATATTTT. Translation gives CASSREEGDSGNTIYF. The chain is built from TRBV18 and TRBJ1-3, with D maybe TRBD1 (6 bases). The CDR3 runs to 16 residues. The V and J ends lost 4 bases and 0 bases respectively, with 13 bases between them. Germline loops: CDR1 KGHSH, CDR2 LQKENI.

Concerning this clone: At the DNA level, this CDR3 is encoded by other sequences in the same sample as well. The V gene is TRBV5-1, the J gene TRBJ1-3; no clear D. The CDR3 has 14 residues. Germline-derived CDR1 and CDR2 are SGHRS and YFSETQ. Trimming removed 0 bases from V and 2 bases from J, with 6 bases in between. The CDR3 sequence is CASSLGEAGNTIYF. CDR3 coding DNA: TGCGCCAGCAGCTTGGGGGAGGCTGGAAACACCATATATTTT.

V gene TRBV2 combines with J gene TRBJ2-1; no firm D call. Trimming pared 2 bases from V and 0 bases from J, leaving 8 bases between. CDR3 length equals 15 residues. Germline V gives CDR1 SNHLY, CDR2 FYNNEI. CDR3 loop: CASSELTSSYNEQFF. The CDR3 DNA is TGTGCCAGCAGTGAACTGACAAGCTCCTACAATGAGCAGTTCTTC.